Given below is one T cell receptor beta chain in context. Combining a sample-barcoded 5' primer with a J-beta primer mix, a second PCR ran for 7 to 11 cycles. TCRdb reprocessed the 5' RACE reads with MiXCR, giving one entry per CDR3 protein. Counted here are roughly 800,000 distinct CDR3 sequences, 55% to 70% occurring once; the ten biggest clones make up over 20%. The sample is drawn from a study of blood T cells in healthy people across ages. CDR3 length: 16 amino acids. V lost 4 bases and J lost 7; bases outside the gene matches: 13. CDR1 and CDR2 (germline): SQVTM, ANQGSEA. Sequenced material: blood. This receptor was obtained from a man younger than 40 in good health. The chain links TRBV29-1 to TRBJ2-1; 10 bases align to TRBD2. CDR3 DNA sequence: TGCAGCGTTGCCGAGGGGCTAGCGGGAGTGGGGAATGAGCAGTTCTTC. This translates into CSVAEGLAGVGNEQFF.